This T cell receptor (beta chain) is from a study of cytomegalovirus exposure and HLA in healthy donors. At the level of the study: In terms of ancestry, the Caucasian-associated cluster contained roughly 80% of the 398 genotyped donors.

PCR primers comprised 60 Vbeta and 13 Jbeta primers. Only in-frame clones appear in the TCRdb table, and some are missing; sequencing was by immunoSEQ multiplex PCR. The table has roughly 120,000 clones, 70% to 80% seen once. This receptor was taken from a woman aged 40 to 50 in good health and CMV-seropositive. The sample comprised PBMCs.

The CDR3 DNA follows: TGCGCCAGCAGCTTGGGACTAGCGGGGGGATCATACGAGCAGTACTTC. Its translation is CASSLGLAGGSYEQYF. This chain connects TRBV5-1 to TRBJ2-7; 13 bases agree with TRBD2. Germline V gene lookup returns CDR1 SGHRS and CDR2 YFSETQ. The CDR3 totals 16 residues. The ends lost 0 bases at V and 4 bases at J; junction bases unmatched: 4.